A single sample gave rise to the 2 T cell receptor beta chains below, sequenced in a study of PD-L1 blockade in urothelial cancer. Sequencing used immunoSEQ multiplex PCR; TCRdb keeps in-frame clones, though not all of them. The table lists approximately 80,000 clones, roughly 80% of them singletons. Sequencing was performed on PBMCs, taken around atezolizumab (anti-PD-L1) treatment. Receptors originate from a man in his 70s with urothelial cancer.

The rearrangement joins TRBV23-1 to TRBJ1-2; D may be TRBD1 (5 bases). TRBV23-1 is given ORF status, its function remaining uncertain. V lost 0 bases to trimming and J lost 3 bases, with 14 bases between them. CDR3 length: 16 residues. The chain's CDR3 is CASSQSIAGKYYGYTF. CDR3 bases: TGCGCCAGCAGTCAATCGATAGCAGGGAAATACTATGGCTACACCTTC.

The chain has TRBV4-2 and TRBJ2-1; the D is unclear. The V end lost 0 bases, the J end lost 5 bases, and 17 bases lay between the germline ends. This CDR3 comprises 17 residues. Germline V gives CDR1 LGHNA, CDR2 YNFKEQ. The CDR3: CASSQDRRTQIHNEQFF. As DNA, the CDR3 is TGTGCCAGCAGCCAAGACCGGAGAACCCAAATACACAATGAGCAGTTCTTC.